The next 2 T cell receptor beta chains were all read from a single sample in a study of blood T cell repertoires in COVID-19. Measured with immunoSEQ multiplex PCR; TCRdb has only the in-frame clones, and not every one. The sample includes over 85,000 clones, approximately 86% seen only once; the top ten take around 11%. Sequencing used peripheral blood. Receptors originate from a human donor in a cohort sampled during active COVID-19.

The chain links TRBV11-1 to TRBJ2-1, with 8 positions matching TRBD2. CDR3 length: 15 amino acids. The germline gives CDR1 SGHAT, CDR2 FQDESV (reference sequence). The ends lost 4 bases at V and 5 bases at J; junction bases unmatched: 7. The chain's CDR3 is CASSSIGLADNEQFF. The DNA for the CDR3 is TGTGCCAGCAGCTCGATTGGACTAGCTGACAATGAGCAGTTCTTC.

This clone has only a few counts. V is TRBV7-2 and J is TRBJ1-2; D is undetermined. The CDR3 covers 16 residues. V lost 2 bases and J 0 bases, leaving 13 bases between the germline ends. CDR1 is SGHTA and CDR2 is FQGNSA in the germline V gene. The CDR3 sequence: CASSLPRTVANYGYTF. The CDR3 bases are TGTGCCAGCAGCTTACCCAGGACTGTTGCTAACTATGGCTACACCTTC.